This T cell receptor beta chain was retrieved from a study of blood T cell repertoires in COVID-19. Study-wide background: COVID-19 samples collected from the United States, Italy and Spain covered acute and convalescent phases. From T cells, B-cell-depleted T cells, or PBMCs came the material, which was cDNA or gDNA.

In the authors' methods: How many nucleated cells were present was estimated from reference gene primer amplification. Repertoires were generated with immunoSEQ multiplex PCR, while TCRdb's copy carries only in-frame clones and drops some. V, J and clone size are those of that table, while D and trimming were read from the DNA. The table includes 170,000 or so clones, around 87% detected once. During active infection, Seattle patients enrolled and were then monitored through disease. What was sequenced was peripheral blood. This receptor was obtained from a man between 60 and 70 years old with COVID-19, enrolled during active disease.

In nucleotides, the CDR3 is TGTGCCAGCAGACGCAGCGGGGATTCATACAATGAGCAGTTCTTC. It is translated as CASRRSGDSYNEQFF. The chain links TRBV6-5 to TRBJ2-1; TRBD2 matches 7 bases. Germline V gene sequence: CDR1 MNHEY, CDR2 SVGAGI. After removal of 6 bases from V and 4 bases from J, the junction contained 9 bases not matched to a gene. There are 15 residues in the CDR3.